The source of this T cell receptor beta chain is a study of graft-versus-host responses after intestinal transplantation. About the research overall: Multivisceral, liver-intestinal, or isolated intestinal transplants were performed in recipients. All recipients got anti-thymocyte globulin induction, then tacrolimus and steroids for 2 to 4 years.

Note on this clone: Its target is not known.

Data came from immunoSEQ multiplex PCR; TCRdb stores just in-frame clones and leaves some out. Of 50,000 to 75,000 clones listed, approximately 94% are singletons. Whole-study results and caveats: GvH clones turned up in recipient marrow; some had shown up first in ileum or blood.

The CDR3 contains 13 residues. CDR1 and CDR2 from the germline V gene are SGHAT and FQNNGV. With 3 bases removed from V and 1 base from J, the gap between germline ends came to 6 bases. V and J are TRBV11-2 and TRBJ1-1; D remains ambiguous. Material: unstimulated CD4+ T cells sorted from spleen or lymph node cells, obtained before transplant. The source is a human donor who was the organ donor for an intestinal transplant. The CDR3 sequence: CASSFHRNTEAFF. The CDR3 DNA sequence: TGTGCCAGCAGCTTTCACCGGAACACTGAAGCTTTCTTT.